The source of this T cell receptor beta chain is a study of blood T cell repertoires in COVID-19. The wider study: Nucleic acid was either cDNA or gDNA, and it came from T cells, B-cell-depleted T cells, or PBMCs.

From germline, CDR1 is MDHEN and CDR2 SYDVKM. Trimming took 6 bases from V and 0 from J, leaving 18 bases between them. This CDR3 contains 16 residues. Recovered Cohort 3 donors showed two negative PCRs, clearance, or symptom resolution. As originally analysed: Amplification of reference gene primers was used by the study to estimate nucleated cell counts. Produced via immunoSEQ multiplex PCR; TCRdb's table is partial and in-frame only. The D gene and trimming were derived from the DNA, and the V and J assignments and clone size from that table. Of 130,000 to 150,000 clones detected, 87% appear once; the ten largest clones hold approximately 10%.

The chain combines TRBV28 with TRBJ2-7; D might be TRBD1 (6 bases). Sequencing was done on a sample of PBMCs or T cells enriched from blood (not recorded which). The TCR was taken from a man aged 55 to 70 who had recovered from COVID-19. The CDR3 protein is CASSRAGTLSSYEQYF. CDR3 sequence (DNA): TGTGCCAGCAGCCGAGCCGGGACACTGAGCTCCTACGAGCAGTACTTC.